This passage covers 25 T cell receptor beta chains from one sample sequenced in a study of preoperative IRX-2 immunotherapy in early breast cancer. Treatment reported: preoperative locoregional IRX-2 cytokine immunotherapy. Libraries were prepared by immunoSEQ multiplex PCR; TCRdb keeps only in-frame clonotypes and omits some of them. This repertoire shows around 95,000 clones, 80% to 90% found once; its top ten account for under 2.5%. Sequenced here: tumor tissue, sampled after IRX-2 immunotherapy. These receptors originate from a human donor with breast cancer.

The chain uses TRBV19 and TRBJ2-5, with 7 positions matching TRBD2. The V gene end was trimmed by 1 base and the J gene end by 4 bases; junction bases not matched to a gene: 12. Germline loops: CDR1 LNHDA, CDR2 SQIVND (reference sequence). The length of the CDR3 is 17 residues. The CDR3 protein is CASSIGGGRSFGETQYF. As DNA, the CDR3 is TGTGCCAGTAGTATAGGGGGAGGGCGATCCTTTGGAGAGACCCAGTACTTC. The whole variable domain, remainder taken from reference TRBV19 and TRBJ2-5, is DGGITQSPKYLFRKEGQNVTLSCEQNLNHDAMYWYRQDPGQGLRLIYYSQIVNDFQKGDIAEGYSVSREKKESFPLTVTSAQKNPTAFYLCASSIGGGRSFGETQYFGPGTRLLVL.

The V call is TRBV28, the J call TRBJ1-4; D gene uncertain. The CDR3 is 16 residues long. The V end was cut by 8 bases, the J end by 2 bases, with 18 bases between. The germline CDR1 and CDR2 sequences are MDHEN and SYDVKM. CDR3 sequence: CASQPSPGTTNEKLFF. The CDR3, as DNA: TGTGCCAGCCAACCCAGCCCAGGAACCACTAATGAAAAACTGTTTTTT. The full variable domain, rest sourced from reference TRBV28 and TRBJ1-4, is DVKVTQSSRYLVKRTGEKVFLECVQDMDHENMFWYRQDPGLGLRLIYFSYDVKMKEKGDIPEGYSVSREKKERFSLILESASTNQTSMYLCASQPSPGTTNEKLFFGSGTQLSVL.

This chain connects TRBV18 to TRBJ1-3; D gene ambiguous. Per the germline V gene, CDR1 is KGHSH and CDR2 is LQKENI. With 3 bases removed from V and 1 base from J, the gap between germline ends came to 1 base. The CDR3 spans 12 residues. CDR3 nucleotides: TGTGCCAGCTCACCTTCTGGAAACACCATATATTTT. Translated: CASSPSGNTIYF.

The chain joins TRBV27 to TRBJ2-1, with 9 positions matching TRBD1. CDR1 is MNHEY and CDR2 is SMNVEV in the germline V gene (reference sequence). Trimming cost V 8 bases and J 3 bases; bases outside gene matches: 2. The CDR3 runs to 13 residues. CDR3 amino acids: CASRTGDYNEQFF. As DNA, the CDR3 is TGTGCCAGCCGGACAGGGGACTACAATGAGCAGTTCTTC.

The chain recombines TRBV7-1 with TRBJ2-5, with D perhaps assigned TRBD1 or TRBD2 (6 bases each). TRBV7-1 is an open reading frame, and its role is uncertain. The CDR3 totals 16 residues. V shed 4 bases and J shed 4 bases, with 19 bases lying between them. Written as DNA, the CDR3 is TGTGCCAGCAGCTTAGACGGCTGGGGGCGGGGAGAGACCCAGTACTTC. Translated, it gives CASSLDGWGRGETQYF.

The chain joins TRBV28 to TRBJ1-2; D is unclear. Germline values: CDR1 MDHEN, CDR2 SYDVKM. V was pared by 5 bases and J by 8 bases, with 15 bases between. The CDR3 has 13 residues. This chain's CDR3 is CASSVPLSSGYTF. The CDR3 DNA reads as TGTGCCAGCAGTGTCCCTCTCTCATCGGGCTACACCTTC.

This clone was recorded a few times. The CDR3 protein is CATSRHKTANYGYTF. CDR3 sequence (DNA): TGTGCCACCAGCAGACACAAGACAGCTAACTATGGCTACACCTTC. This chain connects TRBV15 to TRBJ1-2, with a tentative D call TRBD1 (5 bases). The CDR3 covers 15 residues. The V gene's germline CDR1 is LNHNV and CDR2 YYDKDF (reference sequence). V lost 2 bases and J lost 0, with 10 bases in between.

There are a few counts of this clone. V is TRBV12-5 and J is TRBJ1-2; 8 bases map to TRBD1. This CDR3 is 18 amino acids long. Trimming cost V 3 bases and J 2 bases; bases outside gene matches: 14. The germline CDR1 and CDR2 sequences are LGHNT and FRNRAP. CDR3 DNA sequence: TGTGCTAGTGGTTTCATCGCCCCCACGGACAGGGCGAACTATGGCTACACCTTC. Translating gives CASGFIAPTDRANYGYTF.

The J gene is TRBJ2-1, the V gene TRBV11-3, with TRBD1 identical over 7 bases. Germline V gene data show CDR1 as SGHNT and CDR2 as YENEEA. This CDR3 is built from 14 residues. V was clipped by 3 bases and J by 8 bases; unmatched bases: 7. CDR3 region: CASSLRGGRDEQFF. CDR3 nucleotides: TGTGCCAGCAGCTTGAGAGGGGGCCGGGATGAGCAGTTCTTC.

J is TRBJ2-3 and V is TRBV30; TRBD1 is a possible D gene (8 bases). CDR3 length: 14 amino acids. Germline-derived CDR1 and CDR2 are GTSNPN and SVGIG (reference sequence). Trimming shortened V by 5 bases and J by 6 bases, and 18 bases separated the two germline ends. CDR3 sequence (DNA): TGTGCCTGGGACCGGACAGGGAGGGGGGATACGCAGTATTTT. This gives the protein CAWDRTGRGDTQYF. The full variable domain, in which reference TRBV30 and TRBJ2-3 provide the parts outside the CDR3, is SQTIHQWPATLVQPVGSPLSLECTVEGTSNPNLYWYRQAAGRGLQLLFYSVGIGQISSEVPQNLSASRPQDRQFILSSKKLLLSDSGFYLCAWDRTGRGDTQYFGPGTRLTVL.

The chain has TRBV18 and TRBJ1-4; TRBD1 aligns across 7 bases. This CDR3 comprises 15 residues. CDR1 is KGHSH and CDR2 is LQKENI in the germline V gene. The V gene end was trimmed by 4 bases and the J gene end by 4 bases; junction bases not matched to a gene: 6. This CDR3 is CASSRTGQLNEKLFF. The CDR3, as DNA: TGTGCCAGCTCACGAACGGGACAGCTTAATGAAAAACTGTTTTTT.

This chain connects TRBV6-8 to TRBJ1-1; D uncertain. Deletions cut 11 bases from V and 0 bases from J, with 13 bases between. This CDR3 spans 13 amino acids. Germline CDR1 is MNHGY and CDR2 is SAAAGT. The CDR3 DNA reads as TGTGCCGCCAAAGGGTCTTTGAACACTGAAGCTTTCTTT. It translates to CAAKGSLNTEAFF.

CDR3 sequence reads: CASSSRTGRTEAFF. Here the CDR3 DNA reads TGTGCCAGTAGTTCAAGGACAGGGAGGACTGAAGCTTTCTTT. This chain joins TRBV19 and TRBJ1-1; 8 positions agree with TRBD1. Germline V gene sequence: CDR1 LNHDA, CDR2 SQIVND (reference sequence). The CDR3 totals 14 residues. The V segment lost 5 bases and the J segment 5 bases; nucleotides outside the gene matches: 7.

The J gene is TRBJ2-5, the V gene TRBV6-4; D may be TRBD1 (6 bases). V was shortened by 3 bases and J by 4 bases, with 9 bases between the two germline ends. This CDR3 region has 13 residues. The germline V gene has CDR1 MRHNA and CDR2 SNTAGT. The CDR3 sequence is CASSEQGRETQYF. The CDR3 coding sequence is TGTGCCAGCAGTGAGCAGGGGAGAGAGACCCAGTACTTC.

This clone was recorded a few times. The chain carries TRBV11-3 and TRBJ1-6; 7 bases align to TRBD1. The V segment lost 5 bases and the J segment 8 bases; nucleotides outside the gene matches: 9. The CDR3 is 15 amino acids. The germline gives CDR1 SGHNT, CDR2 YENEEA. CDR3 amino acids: CASSPGSDRYSPLHF. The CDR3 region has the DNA TGTGCCAGCAGCCCGGGTTCGGACAGGTATTCACCCCTCCACTTT. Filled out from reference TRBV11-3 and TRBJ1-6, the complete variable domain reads EAGVVQSPRYKIIEKKQPVAFWCNPISGHNTLYWYLQNLGQGPELLIRYENEEAVDDSQLPKDRFSAERLKGVDSTLKIQPAELGDSAVYLCASSPGSDRYSPLHFGNGTRLTVT.

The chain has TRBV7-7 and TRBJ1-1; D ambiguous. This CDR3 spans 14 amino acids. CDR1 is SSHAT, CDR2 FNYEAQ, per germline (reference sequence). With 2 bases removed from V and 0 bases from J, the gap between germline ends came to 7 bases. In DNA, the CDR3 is TGTGCCAGCAGCTTATACCAGCTGAACACTGAAGCTTTCTTT. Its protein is CASSLYQLNTEAFF.

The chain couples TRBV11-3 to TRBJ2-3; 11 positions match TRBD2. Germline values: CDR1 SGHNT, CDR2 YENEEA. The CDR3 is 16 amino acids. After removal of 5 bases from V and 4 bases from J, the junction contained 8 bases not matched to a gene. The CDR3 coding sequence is TGTGCCAGCAGCCAACAACTAGCGGGAGTGTCAGATACGCAGTATTTT. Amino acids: CASSQQLAGVSDTQYF.

The CDR3 DNA is TGTGCCTGGAGTCGAAGCGGATACGAGCAGTTCTTC. Protein product: CAWSRSGYEQFF. J is TRBJ2-1 and V is TRBV30; D perhaps matches TRBD2 (5 bases). The CDR3 length is 12 residues. CDR1 and CDR2 (germline): GTSNPN, SVGIG (reference sequence). V was cut by 2 bases and J by 10 bases, with 12 bases left in between.

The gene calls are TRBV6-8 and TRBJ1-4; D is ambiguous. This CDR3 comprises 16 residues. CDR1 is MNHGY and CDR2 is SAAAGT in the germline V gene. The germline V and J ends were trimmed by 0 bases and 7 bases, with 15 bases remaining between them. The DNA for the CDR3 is TGTGCCAGCAGTTACTCAAGGACCGGAGATAGTGAAAAACTGTTTTTT. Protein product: CASSYSRTGDSEKLFF.

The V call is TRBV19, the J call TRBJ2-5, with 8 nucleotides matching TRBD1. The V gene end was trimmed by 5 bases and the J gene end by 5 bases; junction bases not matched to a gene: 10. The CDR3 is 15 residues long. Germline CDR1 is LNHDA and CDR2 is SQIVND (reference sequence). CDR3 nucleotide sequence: TGTGCCAGTAGTCAAAACGGACAGGGCCGGGAGACCCAGTACTTC. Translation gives CASSQNGQGRETQYF.

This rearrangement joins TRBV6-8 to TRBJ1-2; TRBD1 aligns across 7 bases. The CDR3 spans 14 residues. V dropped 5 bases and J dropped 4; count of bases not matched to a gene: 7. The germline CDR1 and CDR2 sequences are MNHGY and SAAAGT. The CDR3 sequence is CASSITGAGYGYTF. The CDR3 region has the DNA TGTGCCAGCAGTATTACAGGGGCCGGCTATGGCTACACCTTC.

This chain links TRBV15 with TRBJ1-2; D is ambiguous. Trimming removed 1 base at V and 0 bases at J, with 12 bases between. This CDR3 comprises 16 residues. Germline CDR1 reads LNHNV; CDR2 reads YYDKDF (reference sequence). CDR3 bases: TGTGCCACCAGCAGAGCCAGTTACGGGACTAACTATGGCTACACCTTC. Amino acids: CATSRASYGTNYGYTF.

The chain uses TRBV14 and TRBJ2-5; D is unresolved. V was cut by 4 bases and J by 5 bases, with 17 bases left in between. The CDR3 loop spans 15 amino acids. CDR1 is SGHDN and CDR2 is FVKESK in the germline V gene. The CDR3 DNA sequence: TGTGCCAGCAGCCCCCGGATGGGTGTTGCGGAGACCCAGTACTTC. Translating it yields CASSPRMGVAETQYF.

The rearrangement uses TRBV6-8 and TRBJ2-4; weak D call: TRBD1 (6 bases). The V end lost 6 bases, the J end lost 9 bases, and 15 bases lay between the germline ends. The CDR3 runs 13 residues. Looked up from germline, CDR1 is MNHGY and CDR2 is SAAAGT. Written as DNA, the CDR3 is TGTGCCAGCAGCCCCGACAGGAAGGTCATTCAGTACTTC. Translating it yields CASSPDRKVIQYF.

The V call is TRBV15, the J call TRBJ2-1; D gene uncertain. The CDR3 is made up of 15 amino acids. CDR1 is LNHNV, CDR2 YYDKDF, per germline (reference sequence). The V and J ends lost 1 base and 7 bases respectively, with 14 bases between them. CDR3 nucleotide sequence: TGTGCCACCAGCAGAGGGGGTTCGGACGGGAATGAGCAGTTCTTC. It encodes CATSRGGSDGNEQFF.